The rows below give T cell receptor beta chains drawn from one sample of a study of PD-L1 blockade in urothelial cancer. TCRdb's copy holds only in-frame clones and misses some; the assay was immunoSEQ multiplex PCR. The data show some 48,000 clones, roughly 80% seen once. The starting material was PBMCs, obtained around atezolizumab (anti-PD-L1) treatment. These receptors all come from a man in his 70s with urothelial cancer. Both conserved end residues are part of each CDR3. D genes are given only for firm matches. Clone sizes are given selectively: once, few, many, or a class where the clone is expanded.

J gene: TRBJ1-4
V gene: TRBV19
D gene: TRBD1
clone size: once
CDR3 protein: CASSPRSQGLTNEKLFF
CDR3 DNA: TGTGCCAGTAGTCCTCGTTCACAGGGGCTAACTAATGAAAAACTGTTTTTT

J gene: TRBJ2-3
V gene: TRBV5-1
D gene: TRBD2
clone size: -
CDR3 protein: CASSLVIAGLDTQYF
CDR3 DNA: TGCGCCAGCAGCTTGGTAATAGCGGGATTAGATACGCAGTATTTT

J gene: TRBJ1-5
V gene: TRBV23-1
D gene: -
clone size: once
CDR3 protein: CASSPPTRPISNQPQHF
CDR3 DNA: TGCGCCAGCAGTCCTCCAACGAGGCCCATTAGCAATCAGCCCCAGCATTTT

J gene: TRBJ2-1
V gene: TRBV2
D gene: TRBD2
clone size: -
CDR3 protein: CASSGRVDEQFF
CDR3 DNA: TGTGCCAGCAGCGGGAGGGTCGATGAGCAGTTCTTC

J gene: TRBJ1-2
V gene: TRBV30
D gene: -
clone size: -
CDR3 protein: CAWSRGREPNYGYTF
CDR3 DNA: TGTGCCTGGAGTAGGGGCAGGGAACCTAACTATGGCTACACCTTC

J gene: TRBJ2-2
V gene: TRBV10-1
D gene: -
clone size: -
CDR3 protein: CASSDSGATGELFF
CDR3 DNA: TGCGCCAGCAGTGATTCAGGGGCGACCGGGGAGCTGTTTTTT

J gene: TRBJ1-2
V gene: TRBV18
D gene: -
clone size: once
CDR3 protein: CASSPSGGTGYTF
CDR3 DNA: TGTGCCAGCTCACCCTCGGGGGGGACTGGCTACACCTTC

J gene: TRBJ2-1
V gene: TRBV5-1
D gene: TRBD2
clone size: -
CDR3 protein: CASSLFLAGGYNEQFF
CDR3 DNA: TGCGCCAGCAGCTTATTTCTAGCGGGAGGCTACAATGAGCAGTTCTTC

J gene: TRBJ1-1
V gene: TRBV7-8
D gene: -
clone size: -
CDR3 protein: CASSLDWSNTEAFF
CDR3 DNA: TGTGCCAGCAGCTTAGACTGGTCGAACACTGAAGCTTTCTTT

J gene: TRBJ1-2
V gene: TRBV27
D gene: -
clone size: once
CDR3 protein: CASSLRGTYGYTF
CDR3 DNA: TGTGCCAGCAGTTTACGGGGAACTTATGGCTACACCTTC

J gene: TRBJ2-7
V gene: TRBV19
D gene: TRBD1
clone size: -
CDR3 protein: CASSIGTGVPEQYF
CDR3 DNA: TGTGCCAGTAGTATTGGGACAGGGGTTCCCGAGCAGTACTTC

J gene: TRBJ2-2
V gene: TRBV2
D gene: -
clone size: -
CDR3 protein: CASSSTRQISNTGELFF
CDR3 DNA: TGTGCCAGCAGCTCGACCCGACAGATCTCGAACACCGGGGAGCTGTTTTTT

J gene: TRBJ1-3
V gene: TRBV18
D gene: -
clone size: -
CDR3 protein: CASSAANSGNTIYF
CDR3 DNA: TGTGCCAGCTCAGCGGCCAACTCTGGAAACACCATATATTTT

J gene: TRBJ1-1
V gene: TRBV7-4
D gene: -
clone size: -
CDR3 protein: CASSFRRVLGTEAFF
CDR3 DNA: TGTGCCAGCAGCTTTAGACGGGTTTTGGGCACTGAAGCTTTCTTT

J gene: TRBJ2-7
V gene: TRBV27
D gene: -
clone size: -
CDR3 protein: CASSNRVTYEQYF
CDR3 DNA: TGTGCCAGCAGCAACAGGGTTACCTACGAGCAGTACTTC

J gene: TRBJ1-1
V gene: TRBV2
D gene: -
clone size: -
CDR3 protein: CASRSDTEAFF
CDR3 DNA: TGTGCCAGCAGATCGGACACTGAAGCTTTCTTT

J gene: TRBJ2-7
V gene: TRBV7-9
D gene: -
clone size: -
CDR3 protein: CASSFGVAIDEQYF
CDR3 DNA: TGTGCCAGCAGCTTCGGGGTGGCTATCGACGAGCAGTACTTC

J gene: TRBJ2-2
V gene: TRBV5-4
D gene: TRBD2
clone size: -
CDR3 protein: CASSWGLAGGNTGELFF
CDR3 DNA: TGTGCCAGCAGCTGGGGACTAGCGGGAGGTAACACCGGGGAGCTGTTTTTT

J gene: TRBJ2-3
V gene: TRBV28
D gene: -
clone size: -
CDR3 protein: CASSPLVTSTDTQYF
CDR3 DNA: TGTGCCAGCAGTCCGTTGGTAACTAGCACAGATACGCAGTATTTT

J gene: TRBJ2-7
V gene: TRBV5-1
D gene: TRBD2
clone size: -
CDR3 protein: CASSSLANSYEQYF
CDR3 DNA: TGCGCCAGCAGCTCACTAGCGAACTCCTACGAGCAGTACTTC

J gene: TRBJ2-3
V gene: TRBV19
D gene: TRBD2
clone size: -
CDR3 protein: CASSIVRLAGSPDTQYF
CDR3 DNA: TGTGCCAGTAGTATAGTTCGACTAGCGGGATCCCCAGATACGCAGTATTTT

J gene: TRBJ2-7
V gene: TRBV7-9
D gene: -
clone size: -
CDR3 protein: CASSLGSYEQYF
CDR3 DNA: TGTGCCAGCAGCTTAGGCAGTTACGAGCAGTACTTC

J gene: TRBJ2-2
V gene: TRBV27
D gene: TRBD2
clone size: -
CDR3 protein: CASSSLTSSGELFF
CDR3 DNA: TGTGCCAGCAGTTCCCTGACTAGCTCCGGGGAGCTGTTTTTT

J gene: TRBJ2-5
V gene: TRBV9
D gene: -
clone size: -
CDR3 protein: CASSVAPGETQYF
CDR3 DNA: TGTGCCAGCAGCGTAGCGCCAGGAGAGACCCAGTACTTC

J gene: TRBJ2-4
V gene: TRBV5-6
D gene: -
clone size: -
CDR3 protein: CASSLGQFSGIQYF
CDR3 DNA: TGTGCCAGCAGCTTGGGCCAGTTTTCGGGCATTCAGTACTTC

J gene: TRBJ1-5
V gene: TRBV28
D gene: TRBD1
clone size: once
CDR3 protein: CASSPLQGASNQPQHF
CDR3 DNA: TGTGCCAGCAGTCCGCTCCAGGGGGCTAGCAATCAGCCCCAGCATTTT

J gene: TRBJ2-1
V gene: TRBV28
D gene: TRBD2
clone size: once
CDR3 protein: CASSFSLAGGYNEQFF
CDR3 DNA: TGTGCCAGCAGTTTCTCCCTAGCGGGAGGATACAATGAGCAGTTCTTC

J gene: TRBJ2-7
V gene: TRBV19
D gene: -
clone size: -
CDR3 protein: CASSIRGGTTSYEQYF
CDR3 DNA: TGTGCCAGTAGTATAAGAGGGGGGACTACCTCCTACGAGCAGTACTTC

J gene: TRBJ1-4
V gene: TRBV6-1
D gene: -
clone size: -
CDR3 protein: CASSDAGVNEKLFF
CDR3 DNA: TGTGCCAGCAGTGACGCGGGGGTTAATGAAAAACTGTTTTTT

J gene: TRBJ1-5
V gene: TRBV6-1
D gene: TRBD1
clone size: few
CDR3 protein: CASSERTGAEYSNQPQHF
CDR3 DNA: TGTGCCAGCAGTGAACGGACAGGGGCGGAATATAGCAATCAGCCCCAGCATTTT

J gene: TRBJ2-7
V gene: TRBV28
D gene: -
clone size: -
CDR3 protein: CASSGTVILYEQYF
CDR3 DNA: TGTGCCAGCAGTGGGACTGTCATACTTTACGAGCAGTACTTC

J gene: TRBJ1-2
V gene: TRBV30
D gene: -
clone size: -
CDR3 protein: CAWSVGSHRDGYTF
CDR3 DNA: TGTGCCTGGAGTGTAGGATCCCACAGAGATGGCTACACCTTC

J gene: TRBJ1-3
V gene: TRBV5-6
D gene: -
clone size: -
CDR3 protein: CASSLYRQNSGNTIYF
CDR3 DNA: TGTGCCAGCAGCTTGTATCGACAGAACTCTGGAAACACCATATATTTT

J gene: TRBJ2-2
V gene: TRBV5-4
D gene: TRBD1
clone size: -
CDR3 protein: CASSLGQSTGELFF
CDR3 DNA: TGTGCCAGCAGCCTGGGACAGAGCACCGGGGAGCTGTTTTTT

J gene: TRBJ2-1
V gene: TRBV4-1
D gene: TRBD2
clone size: -
CDR3 protein: CASSQGGLSGRFYNEQFF
CDR3 DNA: TGCGCCAGCAGCCAAGGGGGCCTAAGCGGGAGGTTTTACAATGAGCAGTTCTTC